This TCR beta chain was obtained from a study of brain T cells in children with intractable seizures. Findings and caveats of the study: Patients' HCMV serostatus was unknown; virus specificity rests on CDR3 similarity alone.

Here immunoSEQ multiplex PCR was the method, and the copy in TCRdb shows in-frame clones only, minus some. The repertoire includes about 350,000 clones, over 85% of them detected once, and roughly 5.8% sits in the top ten. This clone appeared once. The antigen remains unidentified. Time point given: blood from clinic visit 5 months post-surgery; TSC patient then seizure free. Germline loops: CDR1 MDHEN, CDR2 SYDVKM. Trimming removed 5 bases from V and 1 base from J; junction bases left unmatched: 5. The CDR3 contains 15 residues. This receptor was taken from a boy in the first two years of life with tuberous sclerosis and intractable seizures. The sequenced sample was peripheral blood, obtained 4 to 6 months after surgery. The chain employs TRBV28 and TRBJ1-1, with 9 positions matching TRBD1. The CDR3 spells CASSPGTGWNTEAFF. The CDR3 DNA sequence: TGTGCCAGCAGTCCCGGGACAGGGTGGAACACTGAAGCTTTCTTT.